These 14 T cell receptor beta chains share one sample of origin, sequenced in a study of post-analysis software for immune sequencing data. Findings and caveats of the study: Elevated frequency relative to controls characterized roughly five TRBV segments in patients, TRBV5-6, TRBV5-1 and TRBV20-1 among them.

TCR beta cDNA libraries included unique molecular identifiers. Each CDR3 protein is one row after TCRdb ran MiXCR on the PCR reads. Counted here are approximately 260,000 distinct CDR3 sequences, 30% to 45% occurring once; the ten biggest clones make up around 4.8%. No antigen is known for these receptors. Sequencing input: blood. These receptors were obtained from a girl aged 10-17 years with multiple sclerosis.

There are a few counts of this clonotype. The CDR3 is CATSDFTGGETQYF. DNA of the CDR3: TGTGCCACCAGTGACTTTACAGGGGGCGAGACCCAGTACTTC. The chain carries TRBV24-1 and TRBJ2-5, with 9 positions matching TRBD1. CDR3 length: 14 amino acids. The ends lost 4 bases at V and 5 bases at J; junction bases unmatched: 4. The V gene's germline CDR1 is KGHDR and CDR2 SFDVKD.

V and J are TRBV6-4 and TRBJ2-7, with D uncertain. V lost 3 bases and J 2 bases, leaving 14 bases between the germline ends. CDR1 is MRHNA and CDR2 is SNTAGT in the germline V gene. The CDR3 covers 15 residues. Here the CDR3 DNA reads TGTGCCAGCAGTGAAAGAGGTAGTGGGGCCTACGAGCAGTACTTC. It specifies CASSERGSGAYEQYF.

This clonotype was seen repeatedly, ten times or more. This sequence joins TRBV20-1 and TRBJ2-5, with D tentatively TRBD1 (5 bases). CDR1 is DFQATT, CDR2 SNEGSKA, per germline (reference sequence). V lost 5 bases to trimming and J lost 4 bases, with 14 bases between them. The CDR3 spans 13 residues. CDR3 in amino acids: CSAAGSSGETQYF. In DNA form, the CDR3 reads TGCAGTGCTGCAGGGTCTTCGGGAGAGACCCAGTACTTC.

On this clonotype itself: No conserved phenylalanine or tryptophan is present at the end of the CDR3, so a read error is the likely explanation. The chain is built from TRBV11-2 and TRBJ1-2; 8 bases are shared with TRBD1. Germline CDR1 is SGHAT and CDR2 is FQNNGV. The CDR3 is 14 residues long. The V gene end was trimmed by 5 bases and the J gene end by 2 bases; junction bases not matched to a gene: 4. CDR3 amino acids: CASSLRQGNYGYTL. The CDR3 nucleotides are TGTGCCAGCAGCCTGCGACAGGGGAACTATGGCTACACCCTC.

This clonotype was counted only a few times. The genes are TRBV29-1 and TRBJ1-5; D is unclear. Trimming took off 7 bases at V and 0 bases at J, with 13 bases between the two ends. CDR1 and CDR2 (germline): SQVTM, ANQGSEA. CDR3 length: 14 amino acids. The CDR3 reads CSAAAGASNQPQHF. The CDR3 coding sequence is TGCAGCGCTGCCGCGGGTGCTAGCAATCAGCCCCAGCATTTT.

Remarks on this clonotype: Sequence at one end of the junction differs from germline and may be a read error. V is TRBV11-2 and J is TRBJ2-1; tentatively, D is TRBD2 (5 bases). Germline V gene data show CDR1 as SGHAT and CDR2 as FQNNGV. This CDR3 contains 14 residues. The CDR3 sequence: CAGSLGLEFGEQFF. For the CDR3, the DNA is TGTGCCGGCAGCTTAGGACTTGAGTTTGGTGAGCAGTTCTTC.

Notes on this clonotype: Possible read error: a much larger clone is one base away. The chain employs TRBV27 and TRBJ2-5; maybe TRBD1 (6 bases). Looked up from germline, CDR1 is MNHEY and CDR2 is SMNVEV (reference sequence). CDR3 length: 13 amino acids. The CDR3 region has the DNA TGTGCCGGCAGTCAGGACAGCCAAGAGACCCAGTACTTC. Protein sequence: CAGSQDSQETQYF.

With respect to this clonotype: Germline and junction disagree at one end, which may indicate a read error. The chain is built from TRBV12-3 or TRBV12-4 and TRBJ1-2; D might be TRBD1 (5 bases). This CDR3 is 14 amino acids long. The CDR3 spells CASSCRYRDYGCTF. In DNA form, the CDR3 reads TGTGCCAGCAGTTGTAGATATCGGGACTACGGCTGCACCTTC.

There are many counts of this clonotype. The chain links TRBV25-1 to TRBJ2-1; D not resolved. CDR3 length: 14 amino acids. V lost 2 bases and J 10 bases, leaving 15 bases between the germline ends. The V gene's germline CDR1 is MGHDK and CDR2 SYGVNS. CDR3 protein: CASSETALGYEQFF. The CDR3 coding sequence is TGTGCCAGCAGTGAAACCGCCCTGGGTTACGAGCAGTTCTTC. Full variable domain (rest looked up from reference TRBV25-1 and TRBJ2-1): EADIYQTPRYLVIGTGKKITLECSQTMGHDKMYWYQQDPGMELHLIHYSYGVNSTEKGDLSSESTVSRIRTEHFPLTLESARPSHTSQYLCASSETALGYEQFFGPGTRLTVL.

A note on this clonotype: This may be a read error, as it is one base from a much larger clone. This chain uses TRBV6-5 with TRBJ1-2; 7 nucleotides agree with TRBD1. Germline lookup yields CDR1 MNHEY and CDR2 SVGAGI. The CDR3 spans 14 residues. The CDR3 DNA sequence: TGTGCCAGCAGCCGGGACAGAGCGCCTTATGACTACACCTTC. Protein: CASSRDRAPYDYTF.

This clonotype was detected only a few times. The CDR3 DNA follows: TGCGCCAGCAGCTTGGACAGGTCGGACTATGGCTACACCTTC. It is translated as CASSLDRSDYGYTF. V gene TRBV5-1 combines with J gene TRBJ1-2; D is possibly TRBD1 (5 bases). The CDR3 extends over 14 amino acids. Germline CDR1 reads SGHRS; CDR2 reads YFSETQ. Trimming removed 0 bases at V and 3 bases at J, with 9 bases between.

The table lists this clonotype with a few counts. This sequence joins TRBV20-1 and TRBJ1-2; D is possibly TRBD1 (5 bases). The CDR3 has 14 amino acids. The germline V and J ends were trimmed by 6 bases and 2 bases, with 16 bases remaining between them. Germline lookup yields CDR1 DFQATT and CDR2 SNEGSKA (reference sequence). CDR3 bases: TGCAGTGCCGTCATGGGGCGGGGGAACTATGGCTACACCTTC. Translated: CSAVMGRGNYGYTF.

This clonotype was counted at least ten times. The chain is built from TRBV3-1 and TRBJ2-5; 8 nucleotides line up with TRBD2. The CDR3 runs to 16 residues. Germline V gene data show CDR1 as LGHDT and CDR2 as YNNKEL (reference sequence). The V and J ends lost 4 bases and 1 base, in that order; junction bases with no gene match: 8. The CDR3 region is CASSPYLTSGQETQYF. CDR3 bases: TGTGCCAGCAGCCCTTATTTAACTAGCGGCCAAGAGACCCAGTACTTC.

This clonotype was seen many times. J is TRBJ2-1 and V is TRBV5-1, with TRBD2 as a possible D gene (6 bases). The CDR3 extends over 15 amino acids. The germline V gene has CDR1 SGHRS and CDR2 YFSETQ. Trimming took off 4 bases at V and 6 bases at J, with 17 bases between the two ends. CDR3 DNA sequence: TGCGCCAGCAGCCCGGACCCGTTCGGGAGCAATGAGCAGTTCTTC. Protein: CASSPDPFGSNEQFF.